Presented here are 30 T cell receptor beta chains from one specimen sequenced in a study of metastatic and nonmetastatic thyroid tumors. TCRdb ran MiXCR on the PCR reads. Of tens of thousands of clones listed, around 25% are singletons. Nobody among the patients had been given any treatment before thyroid surgery. Sequencing input: blood. Source of these receptors: a female donor with papillary thyroid cancer or a benign thyroid nodule (not recorded which). Some clones in this sample may be carry-over from other donors' samples.

The chain joins TRBV12-3 or TRBV12-4 to TRBJ2-7; 7 bases match TRBD1. The trim removed 3 bases at V and 6 bases at J, leaving 8 bases unmatched. The CDR3 loop spans 14 amino acids. CDR3 coding DNA: TGTGCCAGCAGTTTGCAGACAGGGCCTTCCGAGCAGTACTTC. This translates into CASSLQTGPSEQYF.

This clone has a handful of counts. CDR3 nucleotide sequence: TGTGCCAGCAGTCACACAGGGGTTTATTGTGACGAGCAGTACTTC. Amino acids: CASSHTGVYCDEQYF. The chain recombines TRBV6-1 with TRBJ2-7, with 7 bases fitting TRBD1. This CDR3 is 15 amino acids long. The germline V gene has CDR1 MNHNS and CDR2 SASEGT. J gave up 5 bases and V 5 bases, and 12 bases lay outside the gene matches.

This clone was picked up many times. The chain couples TRBV28 to TRBJ1-2; no reliable D call. Per the germline V gene, CDR1 is MDHEN and CDR2 is SYDVKM. Trimming removed 3 bases at V and 4 bases at J, with 12 bases between. The CDR3 is 14 residues long. The CDR3 spells CASSFTGLVYGYTF. The CDR3 DNA reads TGTGCCAGCAGTTTCACGGGCCTCGTCTATGGCTACACCTTC.

There are a few counts of this clone. The CDR3 sequence is CASSLSTPLAGYNYEQYF. The DNA of the CDR3 is TGTGCCAGCAGTTTATCAACACCACTAGCGGGATATAACTACGAGCAGTACTTC. The chain joins TRBV27 to TRBJ2-7; the match to TRBD2 covers 10 bases. Trimming removed 0 bases from V and 3 bases from J; junction bases left unmatched: 11. Germline V lookup: CDR1 MNHEY, CDR2 SMNVEV (reference sequence). This CDR3 is built from 18 residues.

The rearrangement joins TRBV18 to TRBJ2-7; D is perhaps TRBD1 (6 bases). Trimming took 4 bases from V and 1 from J, leaving 8 bases between them. The CDR3 totals 13 residues. The germline V gene has CDR1 KGHSH and CDR2 LQKENI. CDR3 region: CASSLQGSYEQYF. In nucleotides, the CDR3 is TGTGCCAGCTCACTACAGGGTTCCTACGAGCAGTACTTC.

By frequency in the sample, this clone is medium-sized. This CDR3 is also generated by other DNA sequences in the sample. The CDR3 bases are TGTGCCAGCAGCTCGAACAGGGGCGACGGGGAGCTGTTTTTT. It translates to CASSSNRGDGELFF. The chain carries TRBV11-2 and TRBJ2-2, with 7 bases lining up with TRBD1. Germline lookup yields CDR1 SGHAT and CDR2 FQNNGV. The CDR3 has 14 amino acids. The V and J ends lost 4 bases and 7 bases, in that order; junction bases with no gene match: 6.

The V call is TRBV20-1, the J call TRBJ2-1; D unclear. CDR1 DFQATT and CDR2 SNEGSKA come from the germline V gene (reference sequence). The CDR3 is made up of 13 amino acids. The germline V and J ends were trimmed by 5 bases and 11 bases, with 19 bases remaining between them. The CDR3 DNA follows: TGCAGTGCTCTTGACCCCACCCAGGTTCAGCAGTTCTTC. It specifies CSALDPTQVQQFF.

The J gene is TRBJ2-3, the V gene TRBV11-1, with D perhaps TRBD2 (6 bases). Germline V gene data show CDR1 as SGHAT and CDR2 as FQDESV (reference sequence). Trimming took off 4 bases at V and 6 bases at J, with 20 bases between the two ends. CDR3 length: 16 residues. CDR3 DNA sequence: TGTGCCAGCAGCTCTGCCCGCCTAGCGTGGTATGATACGCAGTATTTT. Translated: CASSSARLAWYDTQYF.

This clone is labeled as medium-sized (0.01 to 0.1%). The rearrangement links TRBV20-1 to TRBJ1-5; D not resolved. The germline V gene has CDR1 DFQATT and CDR2 SNEGSKA (reference sequence). CDR3 length: 12 amino acids. The V end was cut by 3 bases, the J end by 7 bases, with 10 bases between. CDR3 residues: CSASSGNQPQHF. CDR3 sequence (DNA): TGCAGTGCTAGTTCCGGGAACCAGCCCCAGCATTTT.

This clone was recorded a few times. The V and J genes are TRBV2 and TRBJ2-7; TRBD1 or TRBD2 may be the D gene (7 bases each). V was trimmed by 6 bases and J by 6 bases, leaving 15 bases between them. CDR1 and CDR2 from the germline V gene are SNHLY and FYNNEI. There are 13 residues in the CDR3. The CDR3 DNA is TGTGCCAGCAGGCCGACAGGGAGGGCCGAGCAGTACTTC. It codes for CASRPTGRAEQYF.

This clone has ten or more counts. This chain joins TRBV7-2 and TRBJ2-3, with no clear D. Germline lookup yields CDR1 SGHTA and CDR2 FQGNSA. This CDR3 contains 15 residues. V lost 2 bases and J 1 base, leaving 10 bases between the germline ends. The CDR3 region has the DNA TGTGCCAGCAGCTTATCCGCACAACGCACAGATACGCAGTATTTT. The encoded protein is CASSLSAQRTDTQYF.

This clone has a count of ten or more. The J gene is TRBJ2-5, the V gene TRBV5-1, with D uncertain. Germline CDR1 is SGHRS and CDR2 is YFSETQ. The CDR3 length is 12 residues. With 5 bases removed from V and 5 bases from J, the gap between germline ends came to 10 bases. The CDR3 sequence is CASRPGGETQYF. The CDR3 region has the DNA TGCGCCAGCAGGCCCGGTGGGGAGACCCAGTACTTC.

The sample holds many counts of this clone. The V and J genes are TRBV9 and TRBJ2-2; D is possibly TRBD2 (6 bases). The V gene lost 3 bases and the J gene lost 7 bases, with 10 bases spanning the gap. Germline V gene lookup returns CDR1 SGDLS and CDR2 YYNGEE. The CDR3 spans 13 residues. In DNA form, the CDR3 reads TGTGCCAGCAGCGGACTAGTGGGCGGGGAGCTGTTTTTT. The encoded protein is CASSGLVGGELFF.

This clone occurred many times. Here the CDR3 DNA reads TGTGCCAGCAGAAAACAGGGATCCTACGAGCAGTACTTC. As protein: CASRKQGSYEQYF. The chain uses TRBV28 and TRBJ2-7, with D perhaps TRBD1 (6 bases). Germline loops: CDR1 MDHEN, CDR2 SYDVKM. The CDR3 runs 13 residues. V was clipped by 6 bases and J by 1 base, with 10 bases between them.

This clone showed up many times. This rearrangement joins TRBV7-2 to TRBJ2-1; D remains ambiguous. The CDR3 covers 11 residues. The germline V gene encodes CDR1 SGHTA and CDR2 FQGNSA. V shed 5 bases and J shed 8 bases, with 7 bases lying between them. The CDR3 loop is CASSRVDEQFF. DNA for the CDR3: TGTGCCAGCAGCCGAGTGGATGAGCAGTTCTTC. Full variable domain (remainder filled in from reference TRBV7-2 and TRBJ2-1): GAGVSQSPSNKVTEKGKDVELRCDPISGHTALYWYRQSLGQGLEFLIYFQGNSAPDKSGLPSDRFSAERTGGSVSTLTIQRTQQEDSAVYLCASSRVDEQFFGPGTRLTVL.

J is TRBJ1-1 and V is TRBV2; a possible D gene is TRBD1 (5 bases). Between the trimmed V and J ends, which lost 9 bases and 0 bases, there was a span of 14 bases. CDR1 and CDR2 from the germline V gene are SNHLY and FYNNEI. The CDR3 covers 14 residues. The CDR3, as DNA: TGTGCCAGTAGCCCGGGACCCATGAACACTGAAGCTTTCTTT. Amino acids: CASSPGPMNTEAFF.

This clone is medium-sized within its sample. This sequence joins TRBV27 and TRBJ2-1; D perhaps matches TRBD1 (5 bases). The CDR3 has 17 residues. The germline V gene has CDR1 MNHEY and CDR2 SMNVEV (reference sequence). Trimming removed 6 bases from V and 1 base from J, with 19 bases in between. CDR3 in DNA: TGTGCCAGCAGAACCTACGTTAGGGGCTCATCCTACAATGAGCAGTTCTTC. Amino acids: CASRTYVRGSSYNEQFF.

The table lists this clone with many counts. The chain has TRBV19 and TRBJ2-1; no clear D gene. This CDR3 comprises 12 residues. The V end was cut by 7 bases, the J end by 5 bases, with 9 bases between. CDR1 and CDR2 from the germline V gene are LNHDA and SQIVND (reference sequence). CDR3 residues: CASTNYHNEQFF. CDR3 sequence (DNA): TGTGCCAGTACTAACTACCACAATGAGCAGTTCTTC. Full variable domain (remainder filled in from reference TRBV19 and TRBJ2-1): DGGITQSPKYLFRKEGQNVTLSCEQNLNHDAMYWYRQDPGQGLRLIYYSQIVNDFQKGDIAEGYSVSREKKESFPLTVTSAQKNPTAFYLCASTNYHNEQFFGPGTRLTVL.

This clone was recorded at least ten times. The chain has TRBV5-4 and TRBJ1-2; perhaps TRBD1 as D (5 bases). Germline V gene sequence: CDR1 SGHNT, CDR2 YYREEE (reference sequence). The CDR3 length is 12 residues. Trimming removed 1 base at V and 8 bases at J, with 9 bases between. The DNA of the CDR3 is TGTGCCAGCAGCTTGTCGAGGGGAGGCTACACCTTC. Amino acid sequence: CASSLSRGGYTF.

This clone was recorded at least ten times. This chain links TRBV6-1 with TRBJ1-6, with TRBD1 as a possible D gene (5 bases). The CDR3 contains 17 residues. Germline V gene data show CDR1 as MNHNS and CDR2 as SASEGT. V was trimmed by 6 bases and J by 2 bases, leaving 17 bases between them. CDR3 protein: CASSLYGGITYNSPLHF. CDR3 DNA sequence: TGTGCCAGCAGCCTGTATGGGGGGATTACCTATAATTCACCCCTCCACTTT.

Worth noting for this clone: One end of the junction varies from germline; a read error may be responsible. The rearrangement links TRBV5-1 to TRBJ2-3, with TRBD2 identical over 7 bases. CDR3 length: 15 amino acids. Germline assignment: CDR1 SGHRS and CDR2 YFSETQ. The CDR3 nucleotides are TGCTCCAGCAGCTTGGAAGGGAGGGGCCCACATACGCAGTATTTT. It translates to CSSSLEGRGPHTQYF.

Only a few counts were recorded for this clone. This rearrangement joins TRBV27 to TRBJ2-1, with 12 bases matching TRBD2. CDR3 length equals 15 residues. Germline V CDR1 and CDR2: MNHEY, SMNVEV (reference sequence). The trim removed 2 bases at V and 8 bases at J, leaving 4 bases unmatched. CDR3 loop: CASSLRLAGDYEQFF. CDR3 in DNA: TGTGCCAGCAGTTTAAGACTAGCGGGAGACTATGAGCAGTTCTTC.

This clone occurred a few times. The rearrangement joins TRBV5-1 to TRBJ1-5; tentative D call: TRBD1 (6 bases). Germline CDR1 SGHRS, CDR2 YFSETQ. CDR3 size: 15 residues. The V end was cut by 4 bases, the J end by 0 bases, with 11 bases between. The CDR3 reads CASSEQGNSNQPQHF. CDR3 DNA sequence: TGCGCCAGCAGCGAACAGGGTAATAGCAATCAGCCCCAGCATTTT.

There are many counts of this clone. The chain joins TRBV30 to TRBJ2-7; 7 bases align to TRBD2. The CDR3 extends over 14 amino acids. Germline loops: CDR1 GTSNPN, CDR2 SVGIG (reference sequence). V dropped 3 bases and J dropped 6; count of bases not matched to a gene: 11. This CDR3 is CAWRSEGGPPEQYF. CDR3 sequence (DNA): TGTGCCTGGAGATCGGAGGGAGGGCCGCCCGAGCAGTACTTC.

This clone was recorded many times. A much larger clonotype is one base distant, so this may be a read error. The chain couples TRBV10-3 to TRBJ2-1; tentative D call: TRBD2 (6 bases). V was clipped by 2 bases and J by 9 bases, with 17 bases between them. Looked up from germline, CDR1 is ENHRY and CDR2 is SYGVKD. The CDR3 extends over 15 amino acids. This CDR3 is CAISEGGLLRTEQFF. Written as DNA, the CDR3 is TGTGCCATCAGTGAGGGAGGGCTTCTGAGGACTGAGCAGTTCTTC.

In this sample, this clone turned up many times. The rearrangement joins TRBV2 to TRBJ2-5, with D uncertain. Germline V gene data show CDR1 as SNHLY and CDR2 as FYNNEI. CDR3 length: 13 amino acids. The V gene lost 8 bases and the J gene lost 1 base, with 11 bases spanning the gap. Here the CDR3 DNA reads TGTGCCAGCGACGTCTTAAGCCAAGAGACCCAGTACTTC. Amino acids: CASDVLSQETQYF. The full variable domain, its missing parts supplied by reference TRBV2 and TRBJ2-5, is EPEVTQTPSHQVTQMGQEVILRCVPISNHLYFYWYRQILGQKVEFLVSFYNNEISEKSEIFDDQFSVERPDGSNFTLKIRSTKLEDSAMYFCASDVLSQETQYFGPGTRLLVL.

This clone was picked up many times. The V and J genes are TRBV6-1 and TRBJ2-1; the D gene is possibly TRBD2 (6 bases). Germline CDR1 is MNHNS and CDR2 is SASEGT. The V gene lost 6 bases and the J gene lost 5 bases, with 11 bases spanning the gap. The CDR3 covers 13 residues. Written as DNA, the CDR3 is TGTGCCAGCAGCGCTAGCGTAAACAATGAGCAGTTCTTC. It translates to CASSASVNNEQFF.

The chain has TRBV5-1 and TRBJ1-2, with TRBD1 matching over 8 bases. CDR1 SGHRS and CDR2 YFSETQ come from the germline V gene. V shed 4 bases, J shed 6 bases, and the junction held 5 bases outside the gene matches. CDR3 size: 13 residues. CDR3: CASSQTGGDGYTF. As DNA, the CDR3 is TGCGCCAGCAGCCAAACAGGGGGGGATGGCTACACCTTC. Variable domain in full (rest from reference TRBV5-1 and TRBJ1-2): KAGVTQTPRYLIKTRGQQVTLSCSPISGHRSVSWYQQTPGQGLQFLFEYFSETQRNKGNFPGRFSGRQFSNSRSEMNVSTLELGDSALYLCASSQTGGDGYTFGSGTRLTVV.

This clone was seen repeatedly, ten times or more. The chain joins TRBV3-1 to TRBJ2-1; 12 nucleotides line up with TRBD2. The CDR3 contains 19 residues. V gave up 1 base and J gave up 8 bases; unmatched junction bases: 15. Per germline, CDR1 LGHDT and CDR2 YNNKEL (reference sequence). CDR3 nucleotide sequence: TGTGCCAGCAGCCAAGTAGGAGGGGGGCCTAGCGGGAGGGAGGATGAGCAGTTCTTC. It yields the protein CASSQVGGGPSGREDEQFF.

This clone was seen repeatedly, ten times or more. The genes are TRBV25-1 and TRBJ1-2, with a tentative D call TRBD1 (5 bases). V was clipped by 3 bases and J by 2 bases, with 16 bases between them. Per the germline V gene, CDR1 is MGHDK and CDR2 is SYGVNS. CDR3 length equals 16 residues. The DNA for the CDR3 is TGTGCCAGCAGTGAGAGATCCGGGACGGAAAACTATGGCTACACCTTC. It specifies CASSERSGTENYGYTF.